This TCR beta chain was sequenced in a study of immune heterogeneity within non-small cell lung tumors. Overall study findings and caveats: Local T-cell clonality tracked local tumor mutational burden, showing a moderate yet significant relationship (R 0.3 to 0.4). Identical dominant CDR3 beta clonotypes recurred across a patient's tumor sites, together with site-unique high-frequency clones.

The CDR3 is 12 residues long. The V and J ends lost 3 bases and 2 bases respectively, with 4 bases between them. The germline gives CDR1 SGHNT, CDR2 YENEEA. The template consisted of bulk tumor genomic DNA, with about 0.65 ug used per sample. Surgeons took several biopsies per primary tumor, spaced far apart, during surgery. Patients had untreated, newly diagnosed non-small cell lung cancer and underwent curative surgery. This clonotype is judged medium-sized. The antigen remains undetermined. For the TCR beta CDR3, multiplex PCR with 32 V and 13 J primers performed the amplification. TCRdb analysed the multiplex PCR reads with MiXCR anew, one entry per CDR3 protein. The repertoire holds approximately 7,200 distinct CDR3 sequences, with 22% as singletons.

The rearrangement links TRBV11-3 to TRBJ1-1; D unclear. This TCR derives from a man in his sixties with non-small cell lung cancer. Sequencing was performed on lung tumor tissue. The DNA for the CDR3 is TGTGCCAGCAGCTTTACTAACACTGAAGCTTTCTTT. Its translation: CASSFTNTEAFF.